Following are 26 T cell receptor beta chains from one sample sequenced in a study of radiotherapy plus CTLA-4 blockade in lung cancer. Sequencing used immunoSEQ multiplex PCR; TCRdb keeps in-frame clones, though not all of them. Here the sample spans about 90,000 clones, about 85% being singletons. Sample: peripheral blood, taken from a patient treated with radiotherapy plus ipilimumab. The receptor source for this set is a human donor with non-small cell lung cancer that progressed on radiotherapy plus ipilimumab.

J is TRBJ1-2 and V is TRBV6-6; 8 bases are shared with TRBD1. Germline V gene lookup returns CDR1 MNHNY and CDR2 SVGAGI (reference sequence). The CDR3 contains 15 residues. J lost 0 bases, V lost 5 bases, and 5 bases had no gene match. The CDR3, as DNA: TGTGCCAGCAGTCCGACAGGGGACTCTAACTATGGCTACACCTTC. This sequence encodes CASSPTGDSNYGYTF.

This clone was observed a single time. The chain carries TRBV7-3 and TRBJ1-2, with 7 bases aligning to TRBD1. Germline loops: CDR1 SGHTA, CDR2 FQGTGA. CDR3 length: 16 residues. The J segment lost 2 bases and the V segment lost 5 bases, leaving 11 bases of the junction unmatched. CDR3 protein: CASSPSPGQSNYGYTF. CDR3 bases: TGTGCCAGCAGCCCCTCTCCGGGACAGTCAAACTATGGCTACACCTTC.

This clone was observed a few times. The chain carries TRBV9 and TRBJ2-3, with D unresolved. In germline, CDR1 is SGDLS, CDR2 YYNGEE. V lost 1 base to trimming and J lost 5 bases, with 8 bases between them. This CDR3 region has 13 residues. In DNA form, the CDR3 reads TGTGCCAGCAGCGTATTTTCGGAAGATACGCAGTATTTT. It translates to CASSVFSEDTQYF.

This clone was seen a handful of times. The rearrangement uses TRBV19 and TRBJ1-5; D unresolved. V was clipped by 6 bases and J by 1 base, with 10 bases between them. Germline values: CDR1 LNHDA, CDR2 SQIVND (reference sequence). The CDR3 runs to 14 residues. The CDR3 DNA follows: TGTGCCAGTAGATCCAGCAGCAGCAATCAGCCCCAGCATTTT. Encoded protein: CASRSSSSNQPQHF.

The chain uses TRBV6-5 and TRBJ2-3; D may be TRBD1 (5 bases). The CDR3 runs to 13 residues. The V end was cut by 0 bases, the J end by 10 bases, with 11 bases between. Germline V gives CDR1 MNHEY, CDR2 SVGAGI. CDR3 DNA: TGTGCCAGCAGTTACTCCCAGGGATCGGCGCAGTATTTT. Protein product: CASSYSQGSAQYF.

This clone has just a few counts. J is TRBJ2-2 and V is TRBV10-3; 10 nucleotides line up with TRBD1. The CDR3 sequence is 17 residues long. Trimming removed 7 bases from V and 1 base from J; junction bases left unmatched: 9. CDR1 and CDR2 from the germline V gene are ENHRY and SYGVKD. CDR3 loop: CAIMRQGANLNTGELFF. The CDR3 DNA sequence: TGTGCCATCATGAGACAGGGGGCAAATCTGAACACCGGGGAGCTGTTTTTT.

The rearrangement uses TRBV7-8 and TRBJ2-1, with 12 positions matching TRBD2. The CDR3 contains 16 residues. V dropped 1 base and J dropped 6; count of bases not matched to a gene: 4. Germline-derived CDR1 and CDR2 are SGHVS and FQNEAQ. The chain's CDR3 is CASSLGGLAGPNEQFF. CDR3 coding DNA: TGTGCCAGCAGCTTAGGCGGACTAGCGGGACCCAATGAGCAGTTCTTC.

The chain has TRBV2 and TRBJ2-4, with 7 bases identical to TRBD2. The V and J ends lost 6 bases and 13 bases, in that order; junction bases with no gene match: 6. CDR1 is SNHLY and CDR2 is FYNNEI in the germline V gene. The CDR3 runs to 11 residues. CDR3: CASRESGLQYF. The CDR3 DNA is TGTGCCAGCAGGGAGTCGGGACTACAGTACTTC.

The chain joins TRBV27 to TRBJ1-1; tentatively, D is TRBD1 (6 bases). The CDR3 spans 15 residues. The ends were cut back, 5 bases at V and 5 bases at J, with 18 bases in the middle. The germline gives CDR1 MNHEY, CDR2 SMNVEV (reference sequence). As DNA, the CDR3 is TGTGCCAGCAGTACCCCCGGGGGCTCGAAGACTGAAGCTTTCTTT. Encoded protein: CASSTPGGSKTEAFF.

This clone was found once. CDR3 DNA sequence: TGTGCCAGCAGTCTAAACGGAGGTTTTAGCACAGATACGCAGTATTTT. Translation: CASSLNGGFSTDTQYF. The chain has TRBV2 and TRBJ2-3, with D maybe TRBD2 (5 bases). The ends were cut back, 5 bases at V and 0 bases at J, with 15 bases in the middle. The CDR3 consists of 16 residues. Per the germline V gene, CDR1 is SNHLY and CDR2 is FYNNEI.

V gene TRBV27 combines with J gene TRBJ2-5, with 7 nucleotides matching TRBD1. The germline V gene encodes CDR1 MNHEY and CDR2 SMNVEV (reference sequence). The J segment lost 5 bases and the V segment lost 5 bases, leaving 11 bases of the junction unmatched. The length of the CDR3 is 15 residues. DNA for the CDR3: TGTGCCAGCAGTCCCCGACAGGGTTCTGGGGAGACCCAGTACTTC. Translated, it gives CASSPRQGSGETQYF.

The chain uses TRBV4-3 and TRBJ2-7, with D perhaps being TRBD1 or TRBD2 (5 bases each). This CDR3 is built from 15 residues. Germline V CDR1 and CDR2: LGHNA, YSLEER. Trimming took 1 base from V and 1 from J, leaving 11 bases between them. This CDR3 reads CASSQAWDASYEQYF. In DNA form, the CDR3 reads TGCGCCAGCAGCCAAGCATGGGACGCATCCTACGAGCAGTACTTC.

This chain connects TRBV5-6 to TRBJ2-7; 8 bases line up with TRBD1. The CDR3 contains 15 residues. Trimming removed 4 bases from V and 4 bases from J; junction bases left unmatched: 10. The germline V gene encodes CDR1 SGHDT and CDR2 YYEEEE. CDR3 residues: CASSKVQGALYEQYF. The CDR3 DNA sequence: TGTGCCAGCAGCAAGGTGCAGGGGGCGCTGTACGAGCAGTACTTC.

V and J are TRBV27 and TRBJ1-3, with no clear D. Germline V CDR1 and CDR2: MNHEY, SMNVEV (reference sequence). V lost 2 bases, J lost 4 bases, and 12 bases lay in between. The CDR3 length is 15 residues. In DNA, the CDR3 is TGTGCCAGCAGTTTAACCGTCAAATCCGGAAACACCATATATTTT. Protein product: CASSLTVKSGNTIYF.

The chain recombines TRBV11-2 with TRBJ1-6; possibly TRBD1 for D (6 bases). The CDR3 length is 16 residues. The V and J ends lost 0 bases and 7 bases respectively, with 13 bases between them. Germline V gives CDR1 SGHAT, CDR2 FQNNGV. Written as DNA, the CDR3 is TGTGCCAGCAGCTTAGATCGGGGACACAAGAATTCACCCCTCCACTTT. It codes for CASSLDRGHKNSPLHF.

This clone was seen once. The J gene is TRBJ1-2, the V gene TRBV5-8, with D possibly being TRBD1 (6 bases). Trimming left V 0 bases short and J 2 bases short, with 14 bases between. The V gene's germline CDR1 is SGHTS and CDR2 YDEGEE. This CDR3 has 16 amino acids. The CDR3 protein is CASSLALGRGNYGYTF. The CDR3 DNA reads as TGTGCCAGCAGCTTGGCCTTGGGCAGGGGAAACTATGGCTACACCTTC.

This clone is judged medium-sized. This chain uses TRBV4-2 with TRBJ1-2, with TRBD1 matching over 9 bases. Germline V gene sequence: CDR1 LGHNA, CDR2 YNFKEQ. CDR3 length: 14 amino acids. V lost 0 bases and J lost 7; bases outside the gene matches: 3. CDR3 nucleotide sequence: TGTGCCAGCAGCCAAGATCGGACAGGGGCTGGCTACACCTTC. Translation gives CASSQDRTGAGYTF.

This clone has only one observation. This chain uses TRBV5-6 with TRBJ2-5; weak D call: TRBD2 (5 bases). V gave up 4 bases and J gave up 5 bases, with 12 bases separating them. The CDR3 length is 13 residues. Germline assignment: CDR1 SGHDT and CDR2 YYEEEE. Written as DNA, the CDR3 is TGTGCCAGCAGCCCGGGATTCGGCGAGACCCAGTACTTC. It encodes CASSPGFGETQYF. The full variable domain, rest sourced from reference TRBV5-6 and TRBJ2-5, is DAGVTQSPTHLIKTRGQQVTLRCSPKSGHDTVSWYQQALGQGPQFIFQYYEEEERQRGNFPDRFSGHQFPNYSSELNVNALLLGDSALYLCASSPGFGETQYFGPGTRLLVL.

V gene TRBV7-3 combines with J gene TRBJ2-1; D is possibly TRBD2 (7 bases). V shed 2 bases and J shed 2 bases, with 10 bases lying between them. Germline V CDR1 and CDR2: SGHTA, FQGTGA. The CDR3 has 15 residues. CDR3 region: CASSLAGATYNEQFF. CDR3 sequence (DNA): TGTGCCAGCAGCTTAGCGGGGGCGACCTACAATGAGCAGTTCTTC.

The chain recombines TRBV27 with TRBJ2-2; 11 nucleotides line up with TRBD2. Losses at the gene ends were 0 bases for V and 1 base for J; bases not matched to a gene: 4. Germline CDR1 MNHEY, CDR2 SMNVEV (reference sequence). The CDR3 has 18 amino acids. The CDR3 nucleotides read TGTGCCAGCAGTTTATCGGCGACTAGCGGGGTGAACACCGGGGAGCTGTTTTTT. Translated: CASSLSATSGVNTGELFF.

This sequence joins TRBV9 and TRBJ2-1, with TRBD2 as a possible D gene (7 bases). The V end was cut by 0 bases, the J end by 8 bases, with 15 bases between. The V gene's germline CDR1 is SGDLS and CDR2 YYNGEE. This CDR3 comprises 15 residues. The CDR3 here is CASSVVGGAPDEQFF. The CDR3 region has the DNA TGTGCCAGCAGCGTAGTGGGGGGGGCCCCGGATGAGCAGTTCTTC.

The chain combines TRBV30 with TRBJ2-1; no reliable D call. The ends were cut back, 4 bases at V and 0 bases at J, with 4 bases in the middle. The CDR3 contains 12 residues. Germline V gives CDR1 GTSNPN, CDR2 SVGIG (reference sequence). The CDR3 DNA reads TGTGCCTGGACTTACTCCTACAATGAGCAGTTCTTC. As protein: CAWTYSYNEQFF. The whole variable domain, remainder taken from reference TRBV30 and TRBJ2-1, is SQTIHQWPATLVQPVGSPLSLECTVEGTSNPNLYWYRQAAGRGLQLLFYSVGIGQISSEVPQNLSASRPQDRQFILSSKKLLLSDSGFYLCAWTYSYNEQFFGPGTRLTVL.

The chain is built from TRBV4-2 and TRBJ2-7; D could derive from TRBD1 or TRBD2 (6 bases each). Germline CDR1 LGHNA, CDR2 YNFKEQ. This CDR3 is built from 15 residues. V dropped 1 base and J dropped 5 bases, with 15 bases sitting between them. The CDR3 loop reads CASSQGSGRGDEQYF. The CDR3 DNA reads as TGTGCCAGCAGCCAAGGGAGCGGAAGGGGGGACGAGCAGTACTTC.

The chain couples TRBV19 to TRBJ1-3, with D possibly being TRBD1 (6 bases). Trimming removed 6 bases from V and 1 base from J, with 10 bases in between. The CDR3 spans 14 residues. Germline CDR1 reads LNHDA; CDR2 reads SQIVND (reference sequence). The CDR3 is CASRRQESGNTIYF. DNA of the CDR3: TGTGCCAGTAGGCGACAGGAATCTGGAAACACCATATATTTT.

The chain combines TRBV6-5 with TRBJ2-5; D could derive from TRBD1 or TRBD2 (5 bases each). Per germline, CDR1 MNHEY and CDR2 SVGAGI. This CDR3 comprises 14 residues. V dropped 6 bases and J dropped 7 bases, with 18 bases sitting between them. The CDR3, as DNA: TGTGCCAGCAGCCAGAGGGACGGTTTGGGGACCCAGTACTTC. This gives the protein CASSQRDGLGTQYF.

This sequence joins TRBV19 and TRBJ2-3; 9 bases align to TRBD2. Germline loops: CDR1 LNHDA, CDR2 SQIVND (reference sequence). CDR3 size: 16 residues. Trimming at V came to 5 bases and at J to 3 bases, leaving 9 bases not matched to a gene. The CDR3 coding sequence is TGTGCCAGTAGTTCGTCTAGCGGGATGGGTACAGATACGCAGTATTTT. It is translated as CASSSSSGMGTDTQYF.